This T cell receptor beta chain was found in a study of identical twins. CDR1 SGHAT and CDR2 FQNNGV come from the germline V gene. The CDR3 loop spans 15 amino acids. Trimming stripped 5 bases from V and 0 bases from J, with 13 bases between. Each CDR3 protein is one row after TCRdb ran MiXCR on the 5' RACE reads. In the table there are about 100,000 distinct CDR3 sequences, about 5.6% of which are singletons. Many counts were recorded for this clonotype. The V call is TRBV11-2, the J call TRBJ1-1; D is perhaps TRBD1 (6 bases). The sample consisted of memory T cells sorted from blood. This clonotype was sampled from a woman between 45 and 65 years old in good health. The CDR3 nucleotides read TGTGCCAGCAGCCCCGTCAGGGGCCTGAACACTGAAGCTTTCTTT. It codes for CASSPVRGLNTEAFF.